These 30 T cell receptor beta chains originate from one sample sequenced in a study of T-cell reconstitution after alpha-beta-depleted transplantation in children. Unique molecular identifiers featured in how the TCRbeta library was prepared. One entry per CDR3 protein, called by TCRdb with MiXCR from the PCR reads. The table includes some 400,000 distinct CDR3 sequences, just over 20% detected once. Sequenced material: PBMCs from the stem cell graft donor, taken from the stem cell graft. Receptor source: a human donor who donated a stem cell graft to a child with acute myeloid leukemia.

This chain links TRBV7-9 with TRBJ1-1; 11 nucleotides align to TRBD1. Germline V gives CDR1 SEHNR, CDR2 FQNEAQ (reference sequence). The CDR3 is made up of 15 amino acids. The V segment lost 2 bases and the J segment 5 bases; nucleotides outside the gene matches: 4. CDR3 in amino acids: CASSLTGTGGTEAFF. DNA of the CDR3: TGTGCCAGCAGCTTAACCGGGACAGGGGGGACTGAAGCTTTCTTT. The complete variable domain, with remaining parts taken from reference TRBV7-9 and TRBJ1-1, reads DTGVSQNPRHKITKRGQNVTFRCDPISEHNRLYWYRQTLGQGPEFLTYFQNEAQLEKSRLLSDRFSAERPKGSFSTLEIQRTEQGDSAMYLCASSLTGTGGTEAFFGQGTRLTVV.

Within the sample, this clonotype is medium-sized. This chain uses TRBV20-1 with TRBJ2-7; D is unclear. The CDR3 extends over 15 amino acids. V dropped 6 bases and J dropped 3 bases, with 21 bases sitting between them. CDR1 DFQATT and CDR2 SNEGSKA come from the germline V gene (reference sequence). This CDR3 is CSARKSAVAYYEQYF. For the CDR3, the DNA is TGCAGTGCCCGGAAATCCGCGGTCGCTTACTACGAGCAGTACTTC.

V gene TRBV5-1 combines with J gene TRBJ2-3, with 9 bases identical to TRBD1. CDR3 length equals 15 residues. V lost 3 bases and J lost 4; bases outside the gene matches: 6. Germline V gene sequence: CDR1 SGHRS, CDR2 YFSETQ. The DNA for the CDR3 is TGCGCCAGCAGCTCCGACGGACAGGGGCCAGATACGCAGTATTTT. Translating gives CASSSDGQGPDTQYF. Full variable domain (rest looked up from reference TRBV5-1 and TRBJ2-3): KAGVTQTPRYLIKTRGQQVTLSCSPISGHRSVSWYQQTPGQGLQFLFEYFSETQRNKGNFPGRFSGRQFSNSRSEMNVSTLELGDSALYLCASSSDGQGPDTQYFGPGTRLTVL.

The rearrangement uses TRBV12-3 or TRBV12-4 and TRBJ1-1; D uncertain. V dropped 5 bases and J dropped 1 base, with 11 bases sitting between them. CDR3 length: 14 residues. CDR3 loop: CASSPTGRNTEAFF. In DNA, the CDR3 is TGTGCCAGCAGTCCCACTGGAAGGAACACTGAAGCTTTCTTT.

This clonotype was picked up a small number of times. The rearrangement uses TRBV12-3 or TRBV12-4 and TRBJ2-2; D unclear. V lost 3 bases to trimming and J lost 0 bases, with 11 bases between them. This CDR3 is built from 16 residues. This chain's CDR3 is CASSFLAGSNTGELFF. In nucleotides, the CDR3 is TGTGCCAGCAGTTTTTTAGCCGGATCGAACACCGGGGAGCTGTTTTTT.

At least ten counts were recorded for this clonotype. CDR3 loop: CASSPGLTNSPLHF. The CDR3 coding sequence is TGCGCCAGCAGCCCGGGACTGACCAATTCACCCCTCCACTTT. The V gene is TRBV4-1, the J gene TRBJ1-6, with a tentative D call TRBD1 (5 bases). V was shortened by 4 bases and J by 7 bases, with 11 bases between the two germline ends. Germline V gene sequence: CDR1 MGHRA, CDR2 YSYEKL. The CDR3 contains 14 residues.

This clonotype was detected once. The rearrangement links TRBV7-9 to TRBJ2-1; 11 nucleotides line up with TRBD2. There are 14 residues in the CDR3. In germline, CDR1 is SEHNR, CDR2 FQNEAQ (reference sequence). V trimming: 3 bases; J trimming: 11 bases; junction bases outside the gene matches: 6. For the CDR3, the DNA is TGTGCCAGCAGCTTTCGGACTAGCGGGTCCAAGCAGTTCTTC. Its protein product is CASSFRTSGSKQFF.

The chain has TRBV7-9 and TRBJ2-3, with D maybe TRBD2 (6 bases). V lost 2 bases and J 3 bases, leaving 12 bases between the germline ends. The CDR3 totals 15 residues. Germline V gene data show CDR1 as SEHNR and CDR2 as FQNEAQ (reference sequence). CDR3 loop: CASSLSRRGTDTQYF. The CDR3 bases are TGTGCCAGCAGCTTATCGAGGCGGGGAACAGATACGCAGTATTTT.

This clonotype has a handful of counts. The CDR3 DNA follows: TGCGCCAGCAGCTTGGATAGCGGGAGCCCCACAGATACGCAGTATTTT. Translation: CASSLDSGSPTDTQYF. This rearrangement joins TRBV5-1 to TRBJ2-3; 9 positions match TRBD2. The CDR3 totals 16 residues. The ends lost 0 bases at V and 2 bases at J; junction bases unmatched: 4. The germline V gene has CDR1 SGHRS and CDR2 YFSETQ.

This clonotype was recorded a few times. The chain joins TRBV28 to TRBJ1-1; D call uncertain. V was trimmed by 3 bases and J by 9 bases, leaving 8 bases between them. This CDR3 is 11 amino acids long. The V gene's germline CDR1 is MDHEN and CDR2 SYDVKM. The CDR3 coding sequence is TGTGCCAGCAGTTTCAGTACAAAAGCTTTCTTT. This sequence encodes CASSFSTKAFF.

This chain uses TRBV30 with TRBJ2-7; D unclear. This CDR3 contains 12 residues. Germline V gives CDR1 GTSNPN, CDR2 SVGIG (reference sequence). The V gene lost 0 bases and the J gene lost 4 bases, with 7 bases spanning the gap. The CDR3 loop is CAWSVARYEQYF. Here the CDR3 DNA reads TGTGCCTGGAGTGTAGCTCGTTACGAGCAGTACTTC.

This clonotype was recorded at least ten times. The gene calls are TRBV27 and TRBJ1-2; D gene unclear. The V end lost 9 bases, the J end lost 4 bases, and 12 bases lay between the germline ends. The germline V gene encodes CDR1 MNHEY and CDR2 SMNVEV (reference sequence). The CDR3 length is 12 residues. This CDR3 reads CASGPSAYGYTF. The CDR3 DNA follows: TGTGCCAGTGGGCCAAGCGCCTATGGCTACACCTTC.

The J gene is TRBJ2-7, the V gene TRBV15; 10 bases align to TRBD2. V shed 5 bases and J 1 base; nucleotides not matched to a gene: 8. Germline CDR1 LNHNV, CDR2 YYDKDF (reference sequence). The CDR3 totals 16 residues. The chain's CDR3 is CATSSGWTSGSYEQYF. CDR3 nucleotides: TGTGCCACCAGCTCAGGGTGGACTAGCGGATCCTACGAGCAGTACTTC.

The table lists this clonotype with many counts. The rearrangement uses TRBV29-1 and TRBJ2-1; 10 bases map to TRBD2. This CDR3 region has 17 residues. Germline assignment: CDR1 SQVTM and CDR2 ANQGSEA. The V and J ends lost 1 base and 0 bases, in that order; junction bases with no gene match: 6. This CDR3 is CSVEGAAGGGSYNEQFF. CDR3 bases: TGCAGCGTTGAAGGGGCAGCGGGGGGGGGCTCCTACAATGAGCAGTTCTTC.

This rearrangement joins TRBV20-1 to TRBJ2-7, with TRBD2 matching over 16 bases. The CDR3 loop spans 19 amino acids. The germline V gene has CDR1 DFQATT and CDR2 SNEGSKA (reference sequence). Trimming removed 0 bases from V and 0 bases from J; junction bases left unmatched: 8. The CDR3 bases are TGCAGTGCTAGAGAGGTGGGACTAGCGGGAGGGCGATACTCCTACGAGCAGTACTTC. As protein: CSAREVGLAGGRYSYEQYF.

At least ten counts were recorded for this clonotype. This chain joins TRBV4-2 and TRBJ2-7, with TRBD2 as a possible D gene (5 bases). Germline CDR1 LGHNA, CDR2 YNFKEQ. The CDR3 length is 15 residues. Trimming took off 1 base at V and 0 bases at J, with 10 bases between the two ends. CDR3: CASSQGGDLSYEQYF. The CDR3, as DNA: TGTGCCAGCAGCCAAGGGGGAGACCTCTCCTACGAGCAGTACTTC.

This clonotype has a handful of counts. The chain joins TRBV7-8 to TRBJ1-1; the D gene is possibly TRBD1 (6 bases). Germline values: CDR1 SGHVS, CDR2 FQNEAQ. Trimming took 2 bases from V and 6 from J, leaving 13 bases between them. The CDR3 has 14 residues. CDR3 residues: CASSLTLAGAEAFF. CDR3 nucleotide sequence: TGTGCCAGCAGCTTAACGTTAGCAGGGGCTGAAGCTTTCTTT. The whole variable domain, remainder taken from reference TRBV7-8 and TRBJ1-1, is GAGVSQSPRYKVAKRGQDVALRCDPISGHVSLFWYQQALGQGPEFLTYFQNEAQLDKSGLPSDRFFAERPEGSVSTLKIQRTQQEDSAVYLCASSLTLAGAEAFFGQGTRLTVV.

This chain links TRBV6-5 with TRBJ1-1; D unresolved. The V end was cut by 0 bases, the J end by 7 bases, with 6 bases between. The CDR3 sequence is 12 residues long. From germline, CDR1 is MNHEY and CDR2 SVGAGI. As DNA, the CDR3 is TGTGCCAGCAGTTACTCAGGATTTGAAGCTTTCTTT. Its protein product is CASSYSGFEAFF.

This clonotype was picked up many times. The rearrangement joins TRBV12-3 or TRBV12-4 to TRBJ2-7, with TRBD2 matching 7 bases. This CDR3 comprises 14 residues. Germline trimming cut 6 bases from V and 0 bases from J; bases unmatched to any gene: 5. Written as DNA, the CDR3 is TGTGCCAGCAGCCGGGGCGGGAGCTCCTACGAGCAGTACTTC. Encoded protein: CASSRGGSSYEQYF.

The J gene is TRBJ2-6, the V gene TRBV25-1, with TRBD2 matching 11 bases. CDR1 and CDR2 from the germline V gene are MGHDK and SYGVNS. J was trimmed by 0 bases and V by 7 bases; bases with no gene match: 20. This CDR3 has 22 residues. The CDR3 nucleotides read TGTGCCAGCAACCCCTCAGGGCGGTGGGGACTAGCGGAGAACTCTGGGGCCAACGTCCTGACTTTC. This sequence encodes CASNPSGRWGLAENSGANVLTF.

The chain is built from TRBV12-3 or TRBV12-4 and TRBJ1-3, with D uncertain. The CDR3 consists of 12 residues. The germline V and J ends were trimmed by 3 bases and 7 bases, with 7 bases remaining between them. The CDR3 sequence: CASSFGKNTIYF. As DNA, the CDR3 is TGTGCCAGCAGTTTCGGCAAGAACACCATATATTTT.

The chain couples TRBV7-2 to TRBJ2-1; D may match TRBD1 or TRBD2 (5 bases each). The CDR3 spans 13 residues. Trimming pared 5 bases from V and 9 bases from J, leaving 14 bases between. The germline V gene has CDR1 SGHTA and CDR2 FQGNSA. DNA for the CDR3: TGTGCCAGCAGCCCGACGTGGGACGGTGAGCAGTTCTTC. Translated, it gives CASSPTWDGEQFF.

This clonotype was detected a few times. The rearrangement links TRBV20-1 to TRBJ2-1, with 9 nucleotides matching TRBD2. V gave up 2 bases and J gave up 5 bases; unmatched junction bases: 4. There are 14 residues in the CDR3. Germline V CDR1 and CDR2: DFQATT, SNEGSKA (reference sequence). This CDR3 is CSARLAGNNNEQFF. The CDR3 DNA reads TGCAGTGCTAGACTAGCGGGGAACAACAATGAGCAGTTCTTC.

The chain has TRBV7-6 and TRBJ1-1; no clear D. The V end lost 2 bases, the J end lost 1 base, and 8 bases lay between the germline ends. Per the germline V gene, CDR1 is SGHVS and CDR2 is FNYEAQ. The CDR3 is 14 residues long. CDR3 region: CASSLTEGNTEAFF. Here the CDR3 DNA reads TGTGCCAGCAGCTTAACAGAGGGGAACACTGAAGCTTTCTTT.

The V gene is TRBV25-1, the J gene TRBJ2-1, with D possibly being TRBD1 or TRBD2 (5 bases each). V was trimmed by 4 bases and J by 0 bases, leaving 16 bases between them. The CDR3 totals 17 residues. The germline V gene encodes CDR1 MGHDK and CDR2 SYGVNS. CDR3 loop: CASSVDPGLSSYNEQFF. For the CDR3, the DNA is TGTGCCAGCAGTGTGGACCCGGGGCTCAGCTCCTACAATGAGCAGTTCTTC.

This rearrangement joins TRBV15 to TRBJ2-2, with 10 nucleotides matching TRBD2. CDR1 is LNHNV and CDR2 is YYDKDF in the germline V gene (reference sequence). This CDR3 spans 16 amino acids. The V gene end was trimmed by 4 bases and the J gene end by 4 bases; junction bases not matched to a gene: 6. The CDR3, as DNA: TGTGCCACCAGCAAATTAGCGGGAGGAGCCACCGGGGAGCTGTTTTTT. It translates to CATSKLAGGATGELFF. Supplemented by reference TRBV15 and TRBJ2-2, the full variable domain reads DAMVIQNPRYQVTQFGKPVTLSCSQTLNHNVMYWYQQKSSQAPKLLFHYYDKDFNNEADTPDNFQSRRPNTSFCFLDIRSPGLGDTAMYLCATSKLAGGATGELFFGEGSRLTVL.

This sequence joins TRBV28 and TRBJ2-6; D tentatively reads TRBD1 or TRBD2 (5 bases each). CDR3 length: 14 amino acids. In germline, CDR1 is MDHEN, CDR2 SYDVKM. The V and J ends lost 5 bases and 8 bases respectively, with 13 bases between them. CDR3 sequence: CASSGDPGPNVLTF. The CDR3 DNA reads as TGTGCCAGCAGTGGGGACCCGGGACCCAACGTCCTGACTTTC.

In this sample, this clonotype turned up a few times. The CDR3 nucleotides read TGTGCCAGCAGCTACCCGACAGGGGGCCAAGAGACCCAGTACTTC. This translates into CASSYPTGGQETQYF. The chain couples TRBV12-3 or TRBV12-4 to TRBJ2-5; 9 positions agree with TRBD1. The CDR3 runs to 15 residues. Trimming removed 6 bases from V and 1 base from J; junction bases left unmatched: 6.

This clonotype was observed many times. The chain uses TRBV29-1 and TRBJ2-3, with 8 bases fitting TRBD2. This CDR3 contains 11 residues. The V gene's germline CDR1 is SQVTM and CDR2 ANQGSEA. V gave up 4 bases and J gave up 14 bases; unmatched junction bases: 8. CDR3 region: CSVGGLAGWYF. The CDR3 region has the DNA TGCAGCGTTGGGGGCCTAGCGGGTTGGTATTTT.

This clonotype has a count of ten or more. The gene calls are TRBV29-1 and TRBJ2-1; D might be TRBD1 (5 bases). V was shortened by 1 base and J by 3 bases, with 10 bases between the two germline ends. The germline CDR1 and CDR2 sequences are SQVTM and ANQGSEA. The CDR3 length is 14 residues. This CDR3 is CSVEVSRDYNEQFF. CDR3 bases: TGCAGCGTTGAAGTTTCCAGGGACTACAATGAGCAGTTCTTC.